Following are 5 T cell receptor beta chains from one sample sequenced in a study of cytomegalovirus exposure and HLA in healthy donors. The PCR had 60 Vbeta and 13 Jbeta primers. Measured with immunoSEQ multiplex PCR; TCRdb has only the in-frame clones, and not every one. The top ten clones hold 7.4% of a sample with about 89,000 clones, about 85% of them seen once. Sequenced: PBMCs. Source of these receptors: a middle-aged man in good health and CMV-seropositive.

The rearrangement links TRBV18 to TRBJ2-2, with D perhaps matching TRBD1 (6 bases). V lost 0 bases and J 1 base, leaving 9 bases between the germline ends. In germline, CDR1 is KGHSH, CDR2 LQKENI. This CDR3 is 16 amino acids long. This chain's CDR3 is CASSPPQGWNTGELFF. The DNA of the CDR3 is TGTGCCAGCTCACCACCACAGGGTTGGAACACCGGGGAGCTGTTTTTT. The full variable domain, its missing parts supplied by reference TRBV18 and TRBJ2-2, is NAGVMQNPRHLVRRRGQEARLRCSPMKGHSHVYWYRQLPEEGLKFMVYLQKENIIDESGMPKERFSAEFPKEGPSILRIQQVVRGDSAAYFCASSPPQGWNTGELFFGEGSRLTVL.

The V gene is TRBV19, the J gene TRBJ1-5; the match to TRBD1 covers 10 bases. The CDR3 sequence is 18 residues long. Germline V gene data show CDR1 as LNHDA and CDR2 as SQIVND (reference sequence). The V gene end was trimmed by 4 bases and the J gene end by 0 bases; junction bases not matched to a gene: 9. The CDR3 DNA follows: TGTGCCAGTAGTAAGACAGGGGGCCTCTATTATAGCAATCAGCCCCAGCATTTT. Translating it yields CASSKTGGLYYSNQPQHF.

This clone appeared a single time. This rearrangement joins TRBV30 to TRBJ1-5, with 7 nucleotides matching TRBD1. The junction had 17 bases not matched to a gene; V was cut back by 3 bases and J by 9 bases. Per germline, CDR1 GTSNPN and CDR2 SVGIG (reference sequence). The CDR3 sequence is 16 residues long. CDR3 in DNA: TGTGCCTGGAGCTCAGACAGGACAGGTCCATACGGGCCCCAGCATTTT. It yields the protein CAWSSDRTGPYGPQHF.

This clone was found a few times. CDR3 region: CASRVDRNTEAFF. CDR3 bases: TGTGCCAGCAGGGTCGACAGGAACACTGAAGCTTTCTTT. The rearrangement uses TRBV6-1 and TRBJ1-1; D may be TRBD1 (5 bases). CDR1 and CDR2 from the germline V gene are MNHNS and SASEGT. The CDR3 runs 13 residues. Trimming took 6 bases from V and 1 from J, leaving 9 bases between them.

This chain joins TRBV4-1 and TRBJ1-1; 9 nucleotides line up with TRBD1. This CDR3 contains 16 residues. The trim removed 4 bases at V and 0 bases at J, leaving 6 bases unmatched. The germline V gene encodes CDR1 MGHRA and CDR2 YSYEKL. The CDR3 bases are TGCGCCAGCAGCCCTTCGGGACAGGGCGTGAACACTGAAGCTTTCTTT. Translating gives CASSPSGQGVNTEAFF.